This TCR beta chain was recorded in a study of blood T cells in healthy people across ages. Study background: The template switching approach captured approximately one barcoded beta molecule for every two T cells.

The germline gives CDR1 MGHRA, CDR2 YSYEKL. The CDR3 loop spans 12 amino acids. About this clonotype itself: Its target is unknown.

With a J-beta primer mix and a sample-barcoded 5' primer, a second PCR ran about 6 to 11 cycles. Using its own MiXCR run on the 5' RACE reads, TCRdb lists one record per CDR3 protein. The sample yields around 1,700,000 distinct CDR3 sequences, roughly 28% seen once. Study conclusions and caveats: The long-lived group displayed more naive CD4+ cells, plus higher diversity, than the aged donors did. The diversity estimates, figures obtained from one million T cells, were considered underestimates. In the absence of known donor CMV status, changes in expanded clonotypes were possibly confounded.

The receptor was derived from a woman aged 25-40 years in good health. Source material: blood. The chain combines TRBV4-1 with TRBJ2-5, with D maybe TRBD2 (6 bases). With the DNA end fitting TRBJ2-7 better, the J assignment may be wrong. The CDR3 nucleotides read TGCGCCAGCAGTTCGGGGGATGGCGAGCAGTACTTC. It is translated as CASSSGDGEQYF.